This T cell receptor (beta chain) was recovered during a study of early T cells in non-severe SARS-CoV-2 infection. As for the study in general: The chains were unpaired, and the sequenced material was bulk RNA from unsorted whole blood.

J gave up 5 bases and V 8 bases, and 6 bases lay outside the gene matches. The CDR3 has 14 residues. Germline CDR1 is ENHRY and CDR2 is SYGVKD. One entry per CDR3 protein results from TCRdb running MiXCR on the 5' RACE reads. The repertoire has 50,000 to 70,000 distinct CDR3 sequences, around 13% of them found once; the top ten carry around 1.4%. Study results and caveats: VDJdb-based annotation leaned toward anti-spike CD8 responses and missed private and CD4 specificities.

This clonotype occurred a few times. Its target is not known. The sequence was obtained from an adult who was a healthcare worker with PCR-confirmed SARS-CoV-2 infection or an uninfected control (not recorded which). The chain uses TRBV10-3 and TRBJ2-5; 12 nucleotides align to TRBD2. The sequenced sample was whole blood. The DNA for the CDR3 is TGTGCCATCCCTCTACTAGCGGGGGGTGAGACCCAGTACTTC. It is translated as CAIPLLAGGETQYF.